This TCR beta chain was captured in a study of cytomegalovirus exposure and HLA in healthy donors. Study-level background: The study placed approximately 81% of its 398 genotyped donors in the Caucasian-associated ancestry cluster. Study outcomes and limitations: Across donors, sequencing depth was assumed by presence/absence analyses to be roughly uniform. Researchers counted around 160 TCR beta chains as cytomegalovirus-associated.

CDR3 length: 15 amino acids. Germline CDR1 LNHDA, CDR2 SQIVND (reference sequence). V was pared by 8 bases and J by 3 bases, with 8 bases of the junction left unmatched. The PCR was carried out with 60 Vbeta primers and 13 Jbeta primers. Authors' methods: Unique TCR beta chains numbered about 80 million in a later analysis, with roughly 11 million shared. Profiling relied on immunoSEQ multiplex PCR, and the TCRdb table lists in-frame clones only, not all of them. Clone size and V and J calls were adopted from that table, with D and trimming inferred from the DNA. Of 100,000 to 150,000 clones in the sample, roughly three quarters were seen once. Of note for this clone: The antigen is undetermined.

This rearrangement joins TRBV19 to TRBJ2-1; 9 nucleotides agree with TRBD2. This clonotype was sampled from a woman aged 35 to 49 in good health and CMV-seronegative. Sequencing input: PBMCs. CDR3 nucleotide sequence: TGTGCCAGTGGAGGGGGCGGGGGGGGCTACAATGAGCAGTTCTTC. The encoded protein is CASGGGGGGYNEQFF.